Listed here is a single TCR beta chain. Its antigen remains unknown. The protocol was immunoSEQ multiplex PCR, while the TCRdb copy is restricted to in-frame clones and leaves out a portion. The sample gives millions of clones, over 85% of which show up once; about 1.1% is in the top ten. Naive CD8 populations comprised CD45RO-negative cells positively selected for CCR7, excluding terminally differentiated effector memory CD45RA+ cells. This entry comes from a study of shared clonotypes between healthy human individuals. Findings of the study overall: The researchers took only blood, and tissue repertoires probably look different.

This receptor was taken from a man between 18 and 35 years old in good health. The specimen sequenced was naive CD8+ T cells sorted from blood.

The CDR3 loop is CASSLNALGLGIDSEAFF. For the CDR3, the DNA is TGTGCCAGCAGCTTAAACGCCCTGGGTTTGGGAATAGACAGTGAAGCTTTCTTT. The chain uses TRBV11-2 and TRBJ1-1, with D perhaps TRBD1 (5 bases). V lost 2 bases and J lost 7, with 26 bases in between. The V gene's germline CDR1 is SGHAT and CDR2 FQNNGV. This CDR3 has 18 residues.